Listed here is a single T cell receptor beta chain. How the authors handled the data: Reference gene primers were amplified, and this amplification served to estimate nucleated cell counts. The method was immunoSEQ multiplex PCR; TCRdb's version includes in-frame clones alone and lacks a portion of them. V and J calls and clone size are copied from that table; D and trimming were computed from the DNA. The data hold some 130,000 clones, with around 88% observed a single time. The sample originates from a study of blood T cell repertoires in COVID-19. Study-level background: Spain, Italy and the United States supplied samples that represented acute and convalescent COVID-19. The analysed material was cDNA or gDNA that came from T cells, B-cell-depleted T cells, or PBMCs.

Germline values: CDR1 MNHNY, CDR2 SVGAGI (reference sequence). The CDR3 is 15 residues long. Germline trimming cut 7 bases from V and 0 bases from J; bases unmatched to any gene: 5. The chain is built from TRBV6-6 and TRBJ1-2; 10 nucleotides line up with TRBD1. Sequencing used peripheral blood. The TCR comes from a man in his fifties with acute or convalescent COVID-19. Written as DNA, the CDR3 is TGTGCCAGCACTAGGACAGGGGGTCCTAACTATGGCTACACCTTC. This codes for CASTRTGGPNYGYTF.